The following is a T cell receptor (beta chain) sequence with its context. Its antigen remains unknown. At one of its ends the junction is not consistent with the germline gene, which may arise from a read error. The sample originates from a study of cytomegalovirus exposure and HLA in healthy donors. This CDR3 has 14 residues. The germline gives CDR1 SGHDN, CDR2 FVKESK. Study-wide findings and caveats: Looking again later, the authors saw that most CMV-associated TCR beta chains seemed HLA-restricted. It was in a later analysis that TCR association rates were seen to vary by HLA locus, highest for DRB1 and lowest for HLA-C.

PCR employed 60 Vbeta and 13 Jbeta primers. Assay: immunoSEQ multiplex PCR; the TCRdb copy retains only in-frame clones and omits some. The top ten clones hold around 0.42% of a sample with about 200,000 clones, around 75% of them seen once. V and J are TRBV14 and TRBJ2-7, with 7 bases identical to TRBD1. The sequencing sample was made of PBMCs. The sequence came from a male donor in good health and CMV-seropositive. The CDR3 spells CAGSRAGGSYEQYF. The CDR3 nucleotides are TGTGCCGGCAGCCGGGCAGGGGGCTCCTACGAGCAGTACTTC.